The source of this T cell receptor beta chain is a study of patients and donors after allogeneic stem cell transplantation. MiXCR, applied by TCRdb to the RT-PCR reads, yields one record per CDR3 protein. The repertoire holds approximately 430,000 distinct CDR3 sequences, with roughly 16% as singletons. Germline loops: CDR1 SGHTA, CDR2 FQGNSA. This CDR3 has 13 residues. The V end lost 2 bases, the J end lost 7 bases, and 6 bases lay between the germline ends. Sequences were obtained from blood, either unsorted or a sorted T cell fraction (not recorded which). This receptor was identified in a human donor who was either an allogeneic HSCT recipient or a stem cell or donor lymphocyte infusion donor (not recorded which). It is not recorded whose cells these are; they may come from a transplant donor. The V call is TRBV7-2, the J call TRBJ1-6; D call uncertain. The CDR3 coding sequence is TGTGCCAGCAGCTTAAATGGGAATTCACCCCTCCACTTT. Translation gives CASSLNGNSPLHF. Using reference TRBV7-2 and TRBJ1-6 for the parts outside the CDR3, the full variable domain is GAGVSQSPSNKVTEKGKDVELRCDPISGHTALYWYRQSLGQGLEFLIYFQGNSAPDKSGLPSDRFSAERTGGSVSTLTIQRTQQEDSAVYLCASSLNGNSPLHFGNGTRLTVT.